These 18 T cell receptor beta chains were sequenced from one sample in a study of blood T cell repertoires in COVID-19. Sequenced by immunoSEQ multiplex PCR; TCRdb stores in-frame clones only, minus some. The profile shows roughly 170,000 clones, about four fifths of them singletons. The sequenced sample consisted of PBMCs or T cells enriched from blood (not recorded which). The receptors stem from a man between 60 and 75 years old who had recovered from COVID-19.

The chain couples TRBV18 to TRBJ1-2, with D possibly TRBD1 on 5 matching bases. The V end lost 2 bases, the J end lost 4 bases, and 11 bases lay between the germline ends. Germline V gene data show CDR1 as KGHSH and CDR2 as LQKENI. This CDR3 spans 14 amino acids. CDR3 DNA sequence: TGTGCCAGCTCACCAGGGGCGAATAGCTATGGCTACACCTTC. It specifies CASSPGANSYGYTF.

This chain joins TRBV19 and TRBJ2-7; 8 nucleotides agree with TRBD1. This CDR3 comprises 13 residues. Germline CDR1 is LNHDA and CDR2 is SQIVND (reference sequence). V lost 5 bases, J lost 5 bases, and 5 bases stayed unmatched. CDR3 in amino acids: CASSSDRDDEQYF. DNA for the CDR3: TGTGCCAGTAGTTCGGACAGGGACGACGAGCAGTACTTC. Looking up the rest from reference TRBV19 and TRBJ2-7 gives the full variable domain: DGGITQSPKYLFRKEGQNVTLSCEQNLNHDAMYWYRQDPGQGLRLIYYSQIVNDFQKGDIAEGYSVSREKKESFPLTVTSAQKNPTAFYLCASSSDRDDEQYFGPGTRLTVT.

This sequence joins TRBV7-2 and TRBJ2-2; 10 bases are shared with TRBD2. Trimming removed 4 bases from V and 7 bases from J; junction bases left unmatched: 3. The CDR3 sequence is 14 residues long. CDR1 is SGHTA, CDR2 FQGNSA, per germline. This CDR3 is CASSSSGGDGELFF. The CDR3 DNA follows: TGTGCCAGCAGCTCCAGCGGGGGGGACGGGGAGCTGTTTTTT.

The V call is TRBV7-6, the J call TRBJ1-4; no definite D call. CDR3 size: 12 residues. V lost 4 bases and J 8 bases, leaving 8 bases between the germline ends. Germline values: CDR1 SGHVS, CDR2 FNYEAQ. This CDR3 reads CASSSLGEKLFF. Here the CDR3 DNA reads TGTGCCAGCAGCTCCCTCGGGGAAAAACTGTTTTTT.

This chain uses TRBV3-1 (or the pseudogene TRBV3-2) with TRBJ2-5, with 10 positions matching TRBD2. This CDR3 spans 16 amino acids. V lost 2 bases and J lost 5; bases outside the gene matches: 8. CDR1 and CDR2 (germline): LGHDT, YNNKEL (reference sequence). The CDR3 DNA follows: TGTGCCAGCAGCCAATTTGGGACTAGCGCAGGGGAGACCCAGTACTTC. It translates to CASSQFGTSAGETQYF.

The chain joins TRBV15 to TRBJ2-2, with D hard to call. The CDR3 contains 14 residues. Germline values: CDR1 LNHNV, CDR2 YYDKDF (reference sequence). V lost 1 base, J lost 7 bases, and 10 bases lay in between. The CDR3 sequence: CATSRVAGHGELFF. The CDR3 nucleotides read TGTGCCACCAGCAGAGTGGCAGGCCACGGGGAGCTGTTTTTT.

J is TRBJ2-2 and V is TRBV9, with D perhaps matching TRBD2 (7 bases). Germline V lookup: CDR1 SGDLS, CDR2 YYNGEE. Trimming removed 0 bases from V and 7 bases from J, with 16 bases in between. This CDR3 spans 16 amino acids. The CDR3 here is CASSVATQGGHGELFF. The CDR3 nucleotides read TGTGCCAGCAGCGTAGCTACACAGGGAGGGCACGGGGAGCTGTTTTTT.

The chain employs TRBV28 and TRBJ1-2, with 8 nucleotides matching TRBD1. V lost 6 bases, J lost 8 bases, and 5 bases stayed unmatched. Germline lookup yields CDR1 MDHEN and CDR2 SYDVKM. CDR3 length equals 12 residues. The CDR3 coding sequence is TGTGCCAGCAGGCCAGGGGGCAGGGGCTACACCTTC. It is translated as CASRPGGRGYTF.

The rearrangement joins TRBV11-3 to TRBJ2-7, with D unresolved. The germline CDR1 and CDR2 sequences are SGHNT and YENEEA. Trimming took 1 base from V and 0 from J, leaving 10 bases between them. This CDR3 has 15 residues. CDR3 loop: CASSLGGGSSYEQYF. The CDR3 bases are TGTGCCAGCAGCTTAGGAGGTGGCAGCTCCTACGAGCAGTACTTC.

The CDR3 is CATSSRFRGSSYNEQFF. DNA for the CDR3: TGTGCCACCAGCTCTCGTTTCCGCGGGAGCTCCTACAATGAGCAGTTCTTC. The J gene is TRBJ2-1, the V gene TRBV15, with TRBD2 matching over 7 bases. The CDR3 spans 17 residues. Germline-derived CDR1 and CDR2 are LNHNV and YYDKDF (reference sequence). The trim removed 5 bases at V and 0 bases at J, leaving 10 bases unmatched.

The rearrangement joins TRBV7-9 to TRBJ2-7; D possibly corresponds to TRBD2 (5 bases). V was cut by 4 bases and J by 3 bases, with 13 bases left in between. The CDR3 sequence is 14 residues long. Germline-derived CDR1 and CDR2 are SEHNR and FQNEAQ (reference sequence). The CDR3 DNA sequence: TGTGCCAGCAGCTCCGAAATTCGGGGCTACGAGCAGTACTTC. Its protein product is CASSSEIRGYEQYF.

The chain uses TRBV19 and TRBJ1-5, with D possibly TRBD1 on 5 matching bases. Per germline, CDR1 LNHDA and CDR2 SQIVND (reference sequence). This CDR3 spans 13 amino acids. Trimming left V 4 bases short and J 5 bases short, with 9 bases between. The CDR3 spells CASSTGTDQPQHF. The CDR3 DNA is TGTGCCAGTAGTACCGGGACTGATCAGCCCCAGCATTTT.

The rearrangement links TRBV5-1 to TRBJ1-5; D gene unclear. Germline V gene sequence: CDR1 SGHRS, CDR2 YFSETQ. The ends were cut back, 5 bases at V and 9 bases at J, with 15 bases in the middle. The CDR3 extends over 13 amino acids. This chain's CDR3 is CASSEVGAGPQHF. CDR3 nucleotides: TGCGCCAGCAGTGAGGTCGGCGCTGGGCCCCAGCATTTT.

The V call is TRBV5-1, the J call TRBJ2-7; the match to TRBD1 covers 8 bases. V lost 3 bases to trimming and J lost 3 bases; unmatched junction nucleotides: 5. This CDR3 has 14 residues. Per germline, CDR1 SGHRS and CDR2 YFSETQ. CDR3 amino acids: CASSSDRGLYEQYF. DNA of the CDR3: TGCGCCAGCAGCTCTGACAGGGGACTCTACGAGCAGTACTTC.

CDR3 in amino acids: CATSKRSGTDTQYF. CDR3 nucleotide sequence: TGTGCCACCAGCAAGAGGTCGGGCACAGATACGCAGTATTTT. The chain joins TRBV15 to TRBJ2-3; D uncertain. CDR1 and CDR2 (germline): LNHNV, YYDKDF (reference sequence). This CDR3 region has 14 residues. Trimming cost V 4 bases and J 1 base, with 9 bases left between them. Variable domain in full (rest from reference TRBV15 and TRBJ2-3): DAMVIQNPRYQVTQFGKPVTLSCSQTLNHNVMYWYQQKSSQAPKLLFHYYDKDFNNEADTPDNFQSRRPNTSFCFLDIRSPGLGDTAMYLCATSKRSGTDTQYFGPGTRLTVL.

This chain joins TRBV29-1 and TRBJ2-2; D is undetermined. Per the germline V gene, CDR1 is SQVTM and CDR2 is ANQGSEA. Trimming took 1 base from V and 0 from J, leaving 3 bases between them. The CDR3 contains 13 residues. CDR3 DNA: TGCAGCGTTGAAGCGGCGAACACCGGGGAGCTGTTTTTT. Translating it yields CSVEAANTGELFF.

The chain couples TRBV30 to TRBJ1-2, with 11 bases matching TRBD1. The trim removed 0 bases at V and 4 bases at J, leaving 7 bases unmatched. There are 16 residues in the CDR3. Germline V gene lookup returns CDR1 GTSNPN and CDR2 SVGIG (reference sequence). In nucleotides, the CDR3 is TGTGCCTGGAGTGTTGCGGACAGGGGGCGAGGCTATGGCTACACCTTC. This sequence encodes CAWSVADRGRGYGYTF. Using reference TRBV30 and TRBJ1-2 for the parts outside the CDR3, the full variable domain is SQTIHQWPATLVQPVGSPLSLECTVEGTSNPNLYWYRQAAGRGLQLLFYSVGIGQISSEVPQNLSASRPQDRQFILSSKKLLLSDSGFYLCAWSVADRGRGYGYTFGSGTRLTVV.

This chain joins TRBV12-3 or TRBV12-4 and TRBJ2-4, with D possibly TRBD1 on 5 matching bases. The CDR3 has 13 residues. Trimming took off 3 bases at V and 7 bases at J, with 10 bases between the two ends. In DNA, the CDR3 is TGTGCCAGCAGTTTTAAAGGGGTGAACATTCAGTACTTC. Its translation: CASSFKGVNIQYF.